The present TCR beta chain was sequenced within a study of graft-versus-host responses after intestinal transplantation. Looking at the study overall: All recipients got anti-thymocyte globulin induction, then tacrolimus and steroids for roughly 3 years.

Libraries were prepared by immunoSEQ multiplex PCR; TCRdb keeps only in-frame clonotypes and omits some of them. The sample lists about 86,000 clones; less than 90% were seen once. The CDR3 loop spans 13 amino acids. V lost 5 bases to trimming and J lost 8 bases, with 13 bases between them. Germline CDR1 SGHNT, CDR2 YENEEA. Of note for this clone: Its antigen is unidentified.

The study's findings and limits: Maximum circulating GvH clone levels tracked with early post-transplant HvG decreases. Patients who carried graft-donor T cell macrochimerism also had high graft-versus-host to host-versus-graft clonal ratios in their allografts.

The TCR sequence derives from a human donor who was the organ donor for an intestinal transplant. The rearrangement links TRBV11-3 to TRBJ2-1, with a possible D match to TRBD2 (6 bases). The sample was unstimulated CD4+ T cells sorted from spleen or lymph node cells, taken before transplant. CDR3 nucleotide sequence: TGTGCCAGCAGCGGGCGGGGTCGCGATGAGCAGTTCTTC. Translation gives CASSGRGRDEQFF.